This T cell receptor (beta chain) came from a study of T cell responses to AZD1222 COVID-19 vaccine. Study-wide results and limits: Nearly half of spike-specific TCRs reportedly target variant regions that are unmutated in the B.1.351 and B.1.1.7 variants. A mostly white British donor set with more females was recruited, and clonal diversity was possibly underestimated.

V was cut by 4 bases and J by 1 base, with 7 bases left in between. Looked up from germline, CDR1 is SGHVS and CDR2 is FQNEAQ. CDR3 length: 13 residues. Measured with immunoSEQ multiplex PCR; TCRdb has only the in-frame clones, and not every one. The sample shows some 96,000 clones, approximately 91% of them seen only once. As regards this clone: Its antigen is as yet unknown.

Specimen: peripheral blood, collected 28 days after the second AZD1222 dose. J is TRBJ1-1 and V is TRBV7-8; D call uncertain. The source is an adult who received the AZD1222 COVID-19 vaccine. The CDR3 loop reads CASSYQENTEAFF. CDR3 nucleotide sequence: TGTGCCAGCAGCTACCAAGAGAACACTGAAGCTTTCTTT.